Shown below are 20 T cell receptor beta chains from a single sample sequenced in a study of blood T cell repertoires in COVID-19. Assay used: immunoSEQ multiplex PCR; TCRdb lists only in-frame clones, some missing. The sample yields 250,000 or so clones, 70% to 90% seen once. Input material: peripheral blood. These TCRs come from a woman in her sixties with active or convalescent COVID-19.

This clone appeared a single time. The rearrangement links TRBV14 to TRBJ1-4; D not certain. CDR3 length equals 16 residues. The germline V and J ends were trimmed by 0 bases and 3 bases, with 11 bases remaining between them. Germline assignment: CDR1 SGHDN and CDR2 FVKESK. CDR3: CASSQDYLASNEKLFF. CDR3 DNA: TGTGCCAGCAGCCAAGATTATCTGGCCTCTAATGAAAAACTGTTTTTT.

For the CDR3, the DNA is TGTGCCATCAGAGGGTCCGGGACTAGCGGTACCTACGAGCAGTACTTC. As protein: CAIRGSGTSGTYEQYF. V is TRBV10-3 and J is TRBJ2-7, with TRBD2 matching 11 bases. The germline CDR1 and CDR2 sequences are ENHRY and SYGVKD. Trimming removed 6 bases from V and 2 bases from J; junction bases left unmatched: 9. This CDR3 comprises 16 residues.

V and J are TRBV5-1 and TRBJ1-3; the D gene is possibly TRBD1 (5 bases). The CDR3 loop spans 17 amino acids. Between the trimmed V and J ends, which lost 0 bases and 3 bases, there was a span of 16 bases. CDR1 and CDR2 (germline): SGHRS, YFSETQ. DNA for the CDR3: TGCGCCAGCAGCTTGGAATCCCTCAGGGATCTTGGAAACACCATATATTTT. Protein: CASSLESLRDLGNTIYF.

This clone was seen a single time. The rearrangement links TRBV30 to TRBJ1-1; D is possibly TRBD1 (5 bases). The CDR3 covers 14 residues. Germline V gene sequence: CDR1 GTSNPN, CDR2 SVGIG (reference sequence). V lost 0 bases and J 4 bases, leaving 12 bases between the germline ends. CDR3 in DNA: TGTGCCTGGAGTGTATTGGACACCCTCACTGAAGCTTTCTTT. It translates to CAWSVLDTLTEAFF.

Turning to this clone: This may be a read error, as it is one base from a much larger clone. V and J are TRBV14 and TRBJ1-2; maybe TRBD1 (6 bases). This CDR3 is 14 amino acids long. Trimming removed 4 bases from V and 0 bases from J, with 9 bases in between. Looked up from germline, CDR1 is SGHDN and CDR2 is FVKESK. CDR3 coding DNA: TGTGCCAGCAGCCCCCGGACAGCTAACTATGGCTACACCTTC. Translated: CASSPRTANYGYTF.

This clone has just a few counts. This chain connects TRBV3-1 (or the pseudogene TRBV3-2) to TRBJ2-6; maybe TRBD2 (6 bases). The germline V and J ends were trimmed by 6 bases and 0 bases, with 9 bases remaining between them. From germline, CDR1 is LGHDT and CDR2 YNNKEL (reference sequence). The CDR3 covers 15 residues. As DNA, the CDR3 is TGTGCCAGCAGTCGGGGACTCTCTGGGGCCAACGTCCTGACTTTC. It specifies CASSRGLSGANVLTF.

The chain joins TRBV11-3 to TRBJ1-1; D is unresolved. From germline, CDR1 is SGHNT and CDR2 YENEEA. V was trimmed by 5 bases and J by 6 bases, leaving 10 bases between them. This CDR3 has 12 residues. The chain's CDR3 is CASSLASPEAFF. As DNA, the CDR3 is TGTGCCAGCAGCCTAGCCTCCCCTGAAGCTTTCTTT.

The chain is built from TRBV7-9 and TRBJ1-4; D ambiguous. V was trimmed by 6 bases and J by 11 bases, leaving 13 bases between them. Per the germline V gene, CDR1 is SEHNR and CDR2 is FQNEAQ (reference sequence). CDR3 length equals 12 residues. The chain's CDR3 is CASRRRSGKLFF. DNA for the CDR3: TGTGCCAGCAGGAGGAGGTCGGGGAAACTGTTTTTT.

Here the CDR3 reads CASTLGQGNTGELFF. CDR3 bases: TGTGCCAGCACCTTGGGACAGGGTAACACCGGGGAGCTGTTTTTT. The chain joins TRBV11-3 to TRBJ2-2; 9 bases are shared with TRBD1. V trimming: 7 bases; J trimming: 2 bases; junction bases outside the gene matches: 5. The CDR3 is 15 amino acids. Germline loops: CDR1 SGHNT, CDR2 YENEEA.

The DNA for the CDR3 is TGTGCCAGCAGTGAAGGGGTTGCGGGGGCCTACAATGAGCAGTTCTTC. This translates into CASSEGVAGAYNEQFF. The rearrangement links TRBV6-1 to TRBJ2-1, with 7 bases that match TRBD2. The germline gives CDR1 MNHNS, CDR2 SASEGT. The CDR3 consists of 16 residues. With V trimmed by 1 base and J by 2 bases, 5 bases remained unmatched.

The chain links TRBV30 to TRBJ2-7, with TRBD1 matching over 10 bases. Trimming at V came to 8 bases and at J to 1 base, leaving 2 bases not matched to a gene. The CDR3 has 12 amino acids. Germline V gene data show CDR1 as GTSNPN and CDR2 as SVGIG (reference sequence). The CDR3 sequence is CAGDRGSYEQYF. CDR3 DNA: TGTGCCGGGGACAGGGGATCCTACGAGCAGTACTTC.

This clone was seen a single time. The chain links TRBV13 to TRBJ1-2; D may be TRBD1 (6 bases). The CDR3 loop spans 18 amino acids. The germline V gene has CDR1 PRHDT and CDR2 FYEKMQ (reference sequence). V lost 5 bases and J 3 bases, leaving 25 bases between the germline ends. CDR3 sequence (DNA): TGTGCCAGCAGCCCCGCCGGGCAGGGGCTGGTCCCCGACTATGGCTACACCTTC. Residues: CASSPAGQGLVPDYGYTF.

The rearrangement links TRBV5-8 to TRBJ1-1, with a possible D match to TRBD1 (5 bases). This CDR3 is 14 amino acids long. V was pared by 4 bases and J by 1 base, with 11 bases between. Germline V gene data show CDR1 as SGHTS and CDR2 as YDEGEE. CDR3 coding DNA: TGTGCCAGCAGCCGCAGGGTTGAGAACACTGAAGCTTTCTTT. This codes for CASSRRVENTEAFF. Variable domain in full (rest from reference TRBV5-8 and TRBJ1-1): EAGVTQSPTHLIKTRGQQATLRCSPISGHTSVYWYQQALGLGLQFLLWYDEGEERNRGNFPPRFSGRQFPNYSSELNVNALELEDSALYLCASSRRVENTEAFFGQGTRLTVV.

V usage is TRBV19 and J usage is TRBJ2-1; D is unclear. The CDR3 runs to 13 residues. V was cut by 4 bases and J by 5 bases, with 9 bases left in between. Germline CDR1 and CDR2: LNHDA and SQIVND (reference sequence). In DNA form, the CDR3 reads TGTGCCAGTAGTACCATGGAGCACAATGAGCAGTTCTTC. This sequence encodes CASSTMEHNEQFF. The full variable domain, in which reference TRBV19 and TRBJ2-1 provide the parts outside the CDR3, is DGGITQSPKYLFRKEGQNVTLSCEQNLNHDAMYWYRQDPGQGLRLIYYSQIVNDFQKGDIAEGYSVSREKKESFPLTVTSAQKNPTAFYLCASSTMEHNEQFFGPGTRLTVL.

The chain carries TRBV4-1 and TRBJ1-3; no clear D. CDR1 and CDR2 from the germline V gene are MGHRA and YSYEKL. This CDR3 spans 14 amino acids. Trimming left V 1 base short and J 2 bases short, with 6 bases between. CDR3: CASSQGGAGNTIYF. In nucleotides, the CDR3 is TGCGCCAGCAGCCAAGGCGGAGCTGGAAACACCATATATTTT.

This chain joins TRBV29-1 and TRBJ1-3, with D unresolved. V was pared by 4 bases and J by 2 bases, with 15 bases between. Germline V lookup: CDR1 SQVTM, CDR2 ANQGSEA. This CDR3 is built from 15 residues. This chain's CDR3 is CSVVSVGDPGNTIYF. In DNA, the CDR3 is TGCAGCGTTGTTTCCGTTGGAGACCCTGGAAACACCATATATTTT.

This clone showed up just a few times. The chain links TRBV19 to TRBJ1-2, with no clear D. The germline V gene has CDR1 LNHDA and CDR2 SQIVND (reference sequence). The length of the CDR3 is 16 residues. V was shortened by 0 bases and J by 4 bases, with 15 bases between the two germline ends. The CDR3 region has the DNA TGTGCCAGTAGTATAGATTCGGCGGGTGGACGCTATGGCTACACCTTC. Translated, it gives CASSIDSAGGRYGYTF.

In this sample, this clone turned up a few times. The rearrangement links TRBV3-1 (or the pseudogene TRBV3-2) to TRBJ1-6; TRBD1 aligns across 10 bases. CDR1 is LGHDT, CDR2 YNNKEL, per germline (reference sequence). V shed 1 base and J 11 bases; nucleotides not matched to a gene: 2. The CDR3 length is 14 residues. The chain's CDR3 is CASSQGQGATPLHF. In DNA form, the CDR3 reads TGTGCCAGCAGCCAAGGACAGGGGGCTACACCCCTCCACTTT.

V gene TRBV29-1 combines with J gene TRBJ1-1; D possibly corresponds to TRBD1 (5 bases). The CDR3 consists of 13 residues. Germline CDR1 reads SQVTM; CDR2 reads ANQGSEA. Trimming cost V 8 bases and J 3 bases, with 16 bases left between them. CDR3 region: CSHGGRLDTEAFF. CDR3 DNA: TGCAGCCACGGGGGGAGGTTGGACACTGAAGCTTTCTTT.

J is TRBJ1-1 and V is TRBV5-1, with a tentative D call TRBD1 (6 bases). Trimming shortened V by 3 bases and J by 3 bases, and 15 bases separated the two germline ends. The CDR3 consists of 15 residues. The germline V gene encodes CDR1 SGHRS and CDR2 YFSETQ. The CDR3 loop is CASSSLSKGDTEAFF. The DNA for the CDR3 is TGCGCCAGCAGCTCTCTATCGAAGGGGGACACTGAAGCTTTCTTT.